This T cell receptor beta chain emerged from a study of T cell changes during pregnancy in multiple sclerosis. Trimming cost V 6 bases and J 7 bases; bases outside gene matches: 12. The CDR3 runs to 14 residues. CDR1 is MNHNS and CDR2 is SASEGT in the germline V gene. Produced via immunoSEQ multiplex PCR; TCRdb's table is partial and in-frame only. This table holds 40,000 to 55,000 clones, more than 85% found once. This specimen consisted of CD8+ T cells from peripheral blood mononuclear cells, obtained after pregnancy. The J gene is TRBJ2-7, the V gene TRBV6-1; TRBD1 matches 7 bases. This sequence originates from a female donor with multiple sclerosis, enrolled in a pregnancy study. The CDR3 protein is CASSAPGQLIEQYF. For the CDR3, the DNA is TGTGCCAGCAGCGCGCCGGGACAGTTGATTGAGCAGTACTTC.